The present entry profiles one T cell receptor (beta chain) with its context. Which antigen it targets is not known. No per-base quality is available; no much larger clone lies one base away. PBMCs were isolated by Ficoll-Paque density gradient centrifugation. This entry is derived from a study of T-cell memory formation after mild COVID-19 (dated by TCRdb to about 2021). Notes on the research overall: TCR sequence clusters from the two donors were found to be largely donor specific. The cohort was made up of two young adult volunteers, one female and one male, who were previously healthy. In a couple of donors, T-cell clones that expanded and contracted after mild COVID-19 were followed by sequencing TCRalpha and TCRbeta repertoires longitudinally.

The CDR3 contains 14 residues, cysteine and phenylalanine counted. Just the 42-base CDR3 DNA is kept, in frame starting at base 1. After removal of 3 bases from V and 9 bases from J, the junction retains 4 bases not matched to a gene. CDR1 and CDR2 are read off the germline V gene as SGHRS and YFSETQ. The run used an Illumina NovaSeq 6000. Using 5'RACE with constant-segment primers, TCRalpha and TCRbeta cDNA libraries were constructed, with sample barcodes and unique molecular identifiers added in the process. Trizol reagent was used to extract RNA from every sample. Amplification of the libraries took two PCR steps, and the second step added a second sample barcode plus Illumina TruSeq adapters. Libraries were sequenced on an Illumina NovaSeq with 2 x 150 bp paired-end reads. The authors' pipeline ran thus. Demultiplexing of reads and collapsing into UMI-guided consensus sequences were performed with migec v1.2.7. With mixcr v2.1.11, UMI consensuses were aligned to TRA and TRB V and J templates and assembled into clonotypes. A clonotype was counted as expanded or contracted only when both edgeR and NoisET called the clonotype significant, with the noise models trained on biological replicates. For edgeR calls, the thresholds were a false discovery rate-adjusted p below 0.01 and a log2 fold-change of 1. As an exploratory analysis of dynamics, max-normalized trajectories of the 1000 most abundant clonotypes were examined with PCA combined with hierarchical clustering. Separately sequenced CD4+ and CD8+ repertoires were used to assign the CD4 or CD8 phenotype of responding clones. Using fastp at Q25 and MiXCR, TCRdb reprocessed the public reads and kept productive beta chains. Each CDR3 protein gets just one entry, which takes the most common genes and DNA from the rows behind it. V and J calls and clone size were set by TCRdb, not the authors. The sample table holds just over 400,000 distinct CDR3 sequences, of which roughly a quarter were seen once. Clones ranked in the top ten supply about 12% of the sample.

Overall study outcomes, separate from this receptor: Balanced CD4/CD8 phenotypes were observed for clones contracting from day 15 to 85, whereas a bias towards CD4+ was observed for a second wave of clones expanding from day 15 to 37. Some responding clones were detected in pre-infection memory, which suggested that pre-existing cross-reactive memory T cells had joined the SARS-CoV-2 response. Whether the second-wave clones peaking on day 37 were SARS-CoV-2 specific was not confirmed. Only a couple of mild cases were covered by the study, and larger cohorts that include severe cases with pre-infection samples were considered necessary. Contracting CD4+ clones were found mainly in CM and EM memory subsets, while CD8+ clones were enriched in EMRA.

Sequenced sample: PBMCs or a T cell subset sorted from them (not recorded which). The TCR comes from an adult woman who had mild COVID-19 (a few samples of this study predate the infection). The sample titles of this study are shuffled in the database, so cell type and time point are left out; the donor was told from shared clones. This chain joins TRBV5-1 to TRBJ2-1; TRBD1 matches 12 bases in the middle. The CDR3 protein is CASSSGTGGVEQFF. The nucleotide sequence is TGCGCCAGCAGCTCTGGGACAGGGGGCGTTGAGCAGTTCTTC.